Listed below are T cell receptor beta chains from one sample, sequenced in a study of T cells in Graves' hyperthyroidism and ophthalmopathy. MiXCR was run by TCRdb on the multiplex PCR reads, yielding one entry per CDR3 protein. Of a few hundred thousand distinct CDR3 sequences in the sample, roughly 15% were seen once. Sequencing was done on a sample of blood. The origin of the receptors is a woman aged 18-29 years with Graves' hyperthyroidism. CDR3s include the opening cysteine and the closing phenylalanine or tryptophan.

j_call | v_call | cdr3_aa
TRBJ2-2 | TRBV4-1 | CASSQVGGTGELFF
TRBJ2-2 | TRBV7-2 | CASSLEVNTGELFF
TRBJ1-1 | TRBV3-1 | CASSQVTGNTEAFF
TRBJ1-6 | TRBV18 | CASSPFGQGYNSPLHF
TRBJ1-4 | TRBV6-1 | CASSPGTGHSVGKLFF
TRBJ2-1 | TRBV12-3/TRBV12-4 | CASSYRDRGNEQFF
TRBJ2-3 | TRBV6-1 | CASSGLAGSTDTQYF
TRBJ1-2 | TRBV5-1 | CASSFTGMIDGYTF
TRBJ1-1 | TRBV6-6 | CASSYSGSTEAFF
TRBJ2-5 | TRBV10-3 | CASKIGPGEETQYF
TRBJ2-7 | TRBV20-1 | CSARTPSGAYEQYF
TRBJ2-2 | TRBV9 | CASSPLDRVIGELFF
TRBJ1-2 | TRBV6-1 | CASSDGGGNYGYTF
TRBJ2-7 | TRBV27 | CASSRILAGGPYEQYF
TRBJ1-1 | TRBV9 | CASSVEGYPEAFF
TRBJ2-7 | TRBV27 | CASSPHLPYEQYF
TRBJ2-1 | TRBV12-3/TRBV12-4 | CASSPGLAGWDEQFF
TRBJ2-7 | TRBV5-1 | CASSTGTSSQQYF
TRBJ2-1 | TRBV5-6 | CASTLVGGSYNEQFF
TRBJ1-2 | TRBV18 | CASSPGQGVTYGYTF
TRBJ2-7 | TRBV3-1 | CASSQIFTSGSTSGLDEQYF
TRBJ1-1 | TRBV7-8 | CASNLASLTGYGTEAFF
TRBJ2-3 | TRBV11-2 | CASSIDAGNTQYF
TRBJ1-1 | TRBV2 | CASSEAWDLNTEAFF
TRBJ1-1 | TRBV5-4 | CASSMGQGPLNTEAFF
TRBJ2-6 | TRBV30 | CAWSIAGHGGANVLTF
TRBJ2-1 | TRBV27 | CASSLRESNEQFF
TRBJ1-2 | TRBV27 | CASSLSITASDYGYTF
TRBJ1-1 | TRBV2 | CASSVTGQNTEAFF
TRBJ1-5 | TRBV12-3/TRBV12-4 | CASSFGGGRNQPQHF
TRBJ1-1 | TRBV5-6 | CASSRDVAWGTEAFF
TRBJ1-5 | TRBV28 | CASSPQEGSDQPQHF
TRBJ2-1 | TRBV28 | CASHTGGAVDEQFF
TRBJ2-5 | TRBV11-2 | CASSSGETQYF
TRBJ1-5 | TRBV20-1 | CSARQGRNQPQHF
TRBJ2-7 | TRBV3-1 | CASSPSSGQVGYYEQYF
TRBJ2-1 | TRBV28 | CASSPRDPAYNEQFF
TRBJ1-2 | TRBV6-1 | CASSEAGVRGYGYTF
TRBJ2-7 | TRBV4-3 | CASSQDRRGSILFEQYF
TRBJ1-3 | TRBV10-3 | CAISDRVGNTIYF
TRBJ2-5 | TRBV9 | CASSGQGFRETQYF
TRBJ2-7 | TRBV4-2 | CASSQDAGGPYEQYF
TRBJ2-2 | TRBV3-1 | CASSHRTSVAGELFF
TRBJ2-3 | TRBV7-8 | CASSLAPGLAGGHLADTQYF
TRBJ1-4 | TRBV7-9 | CASSSADYEKLFF
TRBJ2-3 | TRBV30 | CAWSADRVDGTDTQYF
TRBJ2-1 | TRBV7-8 | CASSLTGGLYNEQFF
TRBJ2-1 | TRBV29-1 | CSVEESYNEQFF
TRBJ1-2 | TRBV5-1 | CASSFMGRGYTF
TRBJ2-2 | TRBV5-4 | CASSFSSGTGELFF
TRBJ2-7 | TRBV27 | CASSLGHAGGPAYEQYF
TRBJ2-7 | TRBV29-1 | CSVGTKVLPTEQYF
TRBJ2-7 | TRBV9 | CASSPSGTGGYEQYF